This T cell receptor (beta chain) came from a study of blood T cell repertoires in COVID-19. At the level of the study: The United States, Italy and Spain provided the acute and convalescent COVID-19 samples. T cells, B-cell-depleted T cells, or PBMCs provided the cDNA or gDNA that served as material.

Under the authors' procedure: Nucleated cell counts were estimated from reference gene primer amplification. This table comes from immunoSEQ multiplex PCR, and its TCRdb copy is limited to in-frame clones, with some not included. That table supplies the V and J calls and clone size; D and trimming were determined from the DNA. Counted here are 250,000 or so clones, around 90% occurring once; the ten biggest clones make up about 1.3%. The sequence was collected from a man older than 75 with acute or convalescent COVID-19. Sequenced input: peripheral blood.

The CDR3 coding sequence is TGCGCCAGCAGCCACGTTGGGGTCAGGGTGTATGAGCCCCAGCATTTT. Amino acids: CASSHVGVRVYEPQHF. This rearrangement joins TRBV4-1 to TRBJ1-5; possible D gene TRBD1, 5 bases. V was trimmed by 3 bases and J by 8 bases, leaving 20 bases between them. The CDR3 is made up of 16 amino acids. The germline V gene encodes CDR1 MGHRA and CDR2 YSYEKL.